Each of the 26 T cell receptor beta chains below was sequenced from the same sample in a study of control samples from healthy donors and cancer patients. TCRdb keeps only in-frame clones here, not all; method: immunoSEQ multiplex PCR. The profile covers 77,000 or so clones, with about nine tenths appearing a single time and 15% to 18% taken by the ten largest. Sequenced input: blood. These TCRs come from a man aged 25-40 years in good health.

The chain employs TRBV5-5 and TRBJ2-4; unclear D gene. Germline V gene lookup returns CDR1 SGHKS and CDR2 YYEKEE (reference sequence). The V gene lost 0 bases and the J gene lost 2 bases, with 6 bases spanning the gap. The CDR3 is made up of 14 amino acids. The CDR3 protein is CASSLGPSKNIQYF. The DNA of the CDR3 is TGTGCCAGCAGCTTGGGGCCCTCCAAAAACATTCAGTACTTC.

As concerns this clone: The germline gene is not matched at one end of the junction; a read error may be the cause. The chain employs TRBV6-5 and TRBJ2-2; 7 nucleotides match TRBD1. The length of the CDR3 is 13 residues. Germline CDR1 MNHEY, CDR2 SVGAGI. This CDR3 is CASRYRGTGELFF. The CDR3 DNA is TGTGCCAGCCGTTACAGGGGCACCGGGGAGCTGTTTTTT.

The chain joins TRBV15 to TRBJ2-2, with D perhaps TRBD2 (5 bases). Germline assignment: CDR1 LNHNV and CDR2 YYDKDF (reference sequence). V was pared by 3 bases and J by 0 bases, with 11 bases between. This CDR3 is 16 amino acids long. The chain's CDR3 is CATSSDTAANTGELFF. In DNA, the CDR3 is TGTGCCACCAGCAGCGATACAGCGGCGAACACCGGGGAGCTGTTTTTT.

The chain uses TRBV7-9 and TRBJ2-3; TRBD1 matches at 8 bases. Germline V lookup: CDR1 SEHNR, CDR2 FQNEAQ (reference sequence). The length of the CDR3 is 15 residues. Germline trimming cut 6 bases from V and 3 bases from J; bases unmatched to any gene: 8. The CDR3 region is CASRGGQGVTDTQYF. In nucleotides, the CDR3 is TGTGCCAGCAGGGGTGGACAGGGAGTGACAGATACGCAGTATTTT.

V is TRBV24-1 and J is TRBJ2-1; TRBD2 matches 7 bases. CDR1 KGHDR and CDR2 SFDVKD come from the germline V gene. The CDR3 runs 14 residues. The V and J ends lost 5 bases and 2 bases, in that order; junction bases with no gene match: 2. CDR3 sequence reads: CATSVSGAYNEQFF. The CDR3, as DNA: TGTGCCACCAGTGTCAGCGGGGCCTACAATGAGCAGTTCTTC.

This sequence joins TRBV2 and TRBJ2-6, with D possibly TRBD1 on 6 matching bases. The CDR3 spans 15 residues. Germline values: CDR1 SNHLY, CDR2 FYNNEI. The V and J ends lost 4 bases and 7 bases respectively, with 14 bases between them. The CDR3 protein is CASSVSRGHANVLTF. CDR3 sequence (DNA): TGTGCCAGCAGTGTGAGCAGGGGTCACGCCAACGTCCTGACTTTC.

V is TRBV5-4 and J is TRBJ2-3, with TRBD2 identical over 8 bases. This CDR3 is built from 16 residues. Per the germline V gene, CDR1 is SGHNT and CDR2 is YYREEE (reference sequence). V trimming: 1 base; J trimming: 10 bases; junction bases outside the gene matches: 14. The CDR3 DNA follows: TGTGCCAGCAGCTTGTTGCGGACTAGCCCCGCCGATGCGCAGTATTTT. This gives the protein CASSLLRTSPADAQYF.

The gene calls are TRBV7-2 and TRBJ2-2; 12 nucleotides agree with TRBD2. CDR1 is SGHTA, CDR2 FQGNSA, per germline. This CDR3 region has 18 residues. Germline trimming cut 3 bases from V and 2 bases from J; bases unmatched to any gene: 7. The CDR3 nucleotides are TGTGCCAGCAGCTTGGCCCCTAGCGGGGGGGGAAACACCGGGGAGCTGTTTTTT. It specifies CASSLAPSGGGNTGELFF.

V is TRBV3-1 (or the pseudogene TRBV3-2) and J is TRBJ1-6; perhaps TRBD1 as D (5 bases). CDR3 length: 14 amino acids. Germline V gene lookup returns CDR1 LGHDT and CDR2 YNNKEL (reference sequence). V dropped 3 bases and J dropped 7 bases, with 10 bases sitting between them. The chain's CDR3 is CASSQGPTNSPLHF. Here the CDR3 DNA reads TGTGCCAGCAGCCAGGGACCGACGAATTCACCCCTCCACTTT.

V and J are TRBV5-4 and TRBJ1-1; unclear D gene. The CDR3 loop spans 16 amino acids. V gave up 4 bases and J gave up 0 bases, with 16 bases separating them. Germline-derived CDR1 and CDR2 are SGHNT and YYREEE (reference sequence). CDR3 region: CASSLAGRVVNTEAFF. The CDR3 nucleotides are TGTGCCAGCAGCCTAGCGGGGAGGGTTGTGAACACTGAAGCTTTCTTT. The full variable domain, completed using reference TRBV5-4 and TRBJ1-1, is ETGVTQSPTHLIKTRGQQVTLRCSSQSGHNTVSWYQQALGQGPQFIFQYYREEENGRGNFPPRFSGLQFPNYSSELNVNALELDDSALYLCASSLAGRVVNTEAFFGQGTRLTVV.

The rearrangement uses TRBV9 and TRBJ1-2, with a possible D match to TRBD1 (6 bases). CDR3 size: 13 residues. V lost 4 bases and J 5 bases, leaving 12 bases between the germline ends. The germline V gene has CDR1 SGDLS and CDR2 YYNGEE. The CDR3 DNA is TGTGCCAGCAGCACAGGGACTGAGTATGGCTACACCTTC. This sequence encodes CASSTGTEYGYTF. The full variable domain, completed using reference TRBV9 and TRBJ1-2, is DSGVTQTPKHLITATGQRVTLRCSPRSGDLSVYWYQQSLDQGLQFLIQYYNGEERAKGNILERFSAQQFPDLHSELNLSSLELGDSALYFCASSTGTEYGYTFGSGTRLTVV.

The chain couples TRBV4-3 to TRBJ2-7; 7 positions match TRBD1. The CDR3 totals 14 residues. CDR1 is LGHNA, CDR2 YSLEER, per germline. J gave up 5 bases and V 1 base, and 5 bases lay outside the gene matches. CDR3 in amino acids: CASSQGGQHDEQYF. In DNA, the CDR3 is TGCGCCAGCAGCCAAGGGGGACAGCATGACGAGCAGTACTTC.

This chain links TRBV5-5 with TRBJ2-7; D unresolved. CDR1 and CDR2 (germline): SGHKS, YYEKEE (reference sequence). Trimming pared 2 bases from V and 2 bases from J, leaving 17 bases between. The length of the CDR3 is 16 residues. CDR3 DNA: TGTGCCAGCAGCTTTTGGGAATACCCTCGCCCCTACGAGCAGTACTTC. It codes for CASSFWEYPRPYEQYF. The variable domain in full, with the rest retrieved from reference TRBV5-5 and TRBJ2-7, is DAGVTQSPTHLIKTRGQQVTLRCSPISGHKSVSWYQQVLGQGPQFIFQYYEKEERGRGNFPDRFSARQFPNYSSELNVNALLLGDSALYLCASSFWEYPRPYEQYFGPGTRLTVT.

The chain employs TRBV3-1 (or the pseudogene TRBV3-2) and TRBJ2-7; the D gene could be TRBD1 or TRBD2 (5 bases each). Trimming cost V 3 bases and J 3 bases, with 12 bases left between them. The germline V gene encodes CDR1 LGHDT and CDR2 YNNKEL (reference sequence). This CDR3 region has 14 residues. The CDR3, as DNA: TGTGCCAGCAGCCACGCAGGGAGAAGCTACGAGCAGTACTTC. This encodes CASSHAGRSYEQYF.

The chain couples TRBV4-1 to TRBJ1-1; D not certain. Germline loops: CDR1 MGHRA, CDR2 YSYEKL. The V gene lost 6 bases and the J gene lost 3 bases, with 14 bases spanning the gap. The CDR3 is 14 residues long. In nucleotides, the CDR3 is TGCGCCAGCAGTCAAAGGCAGCTGGACACTGAAGCTTTCTTT. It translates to CASSQRQLDTEAFF.

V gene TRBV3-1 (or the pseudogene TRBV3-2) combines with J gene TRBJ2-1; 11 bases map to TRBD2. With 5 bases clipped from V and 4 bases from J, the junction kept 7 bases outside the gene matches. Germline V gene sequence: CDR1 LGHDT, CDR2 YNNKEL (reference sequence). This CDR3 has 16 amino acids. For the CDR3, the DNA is TGTGCCAGCAGCGATCTGCTAGCGGGAGGTTACAATGAGCAGTTCTTC. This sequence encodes CASSDLLAGGYNEQFF.

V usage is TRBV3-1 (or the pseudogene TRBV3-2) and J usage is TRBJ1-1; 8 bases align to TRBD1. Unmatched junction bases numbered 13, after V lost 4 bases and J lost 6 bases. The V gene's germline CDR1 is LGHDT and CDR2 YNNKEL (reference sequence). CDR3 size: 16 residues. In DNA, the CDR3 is TGTGCCAGCAGCCCAGGATTACCAGACAGGGGAGCTGAAGCTTTCTTT. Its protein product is CASSPGLPDRGAEAFF.

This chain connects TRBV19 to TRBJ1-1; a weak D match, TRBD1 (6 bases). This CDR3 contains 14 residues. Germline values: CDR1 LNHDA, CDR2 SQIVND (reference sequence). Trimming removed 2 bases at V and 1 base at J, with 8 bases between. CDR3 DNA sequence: TGTGCCAGTAGTATACAGGGGAGGAACACTGAAGCTTTCTTT. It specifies CASSIQGRNTEAFF.

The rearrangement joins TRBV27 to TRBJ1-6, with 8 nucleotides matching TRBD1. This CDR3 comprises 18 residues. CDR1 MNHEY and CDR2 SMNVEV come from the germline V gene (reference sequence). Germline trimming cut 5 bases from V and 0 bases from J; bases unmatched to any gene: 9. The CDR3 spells CASSGDPGGASYNSPLHF. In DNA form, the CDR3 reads TGTGCCAGCAGTGGAGACCCAGGGGGCGCCTCCTATAATTCACCCCTCCACTTT.

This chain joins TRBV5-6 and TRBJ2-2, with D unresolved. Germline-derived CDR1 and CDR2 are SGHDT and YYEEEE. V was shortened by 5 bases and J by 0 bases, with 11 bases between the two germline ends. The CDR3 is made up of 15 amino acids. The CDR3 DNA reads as TGTGCCAGCAGACCCGGGCCCGCGAACACCGGGGAGCTGTTTTTT. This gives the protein CASRPGPANTGELFF.

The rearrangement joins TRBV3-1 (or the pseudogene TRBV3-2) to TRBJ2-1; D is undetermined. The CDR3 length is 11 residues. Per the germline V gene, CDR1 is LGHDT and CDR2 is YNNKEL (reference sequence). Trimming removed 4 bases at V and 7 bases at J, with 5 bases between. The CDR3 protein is CASSLRNEQFF. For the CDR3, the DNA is TGTGCCAGCAGCCTGCGGAATGAGCAGTTCTTC.

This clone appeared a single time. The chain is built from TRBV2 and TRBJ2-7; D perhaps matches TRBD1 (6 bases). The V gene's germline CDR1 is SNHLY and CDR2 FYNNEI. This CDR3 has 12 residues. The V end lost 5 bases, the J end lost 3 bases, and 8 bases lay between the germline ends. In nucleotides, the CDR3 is TGTGCCAGCAGTTGGACAGTCTACGAGCAGTACTTC. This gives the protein CASSWTVYEQYF. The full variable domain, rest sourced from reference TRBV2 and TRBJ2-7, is EPEVTQTPSHQVTQMGQEVILRCVPISNHLYFYWYRQILGQKVEFLVSFYNNEISEKSEIFDDQFSVERPDGSNFTLKIRSTKLEDSAMYFCASSWTVYEQYFGPGTRLTVT.

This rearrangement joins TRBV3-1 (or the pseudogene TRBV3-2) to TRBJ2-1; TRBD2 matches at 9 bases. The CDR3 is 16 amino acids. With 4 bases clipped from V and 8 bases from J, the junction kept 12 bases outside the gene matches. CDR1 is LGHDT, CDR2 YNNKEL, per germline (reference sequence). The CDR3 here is CASSLRGSGSIYEQFF. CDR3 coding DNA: TGTGCCAGCAGCCTCCGGGGTAGCGGGAGTATATATGAGCAGTTCTTC.

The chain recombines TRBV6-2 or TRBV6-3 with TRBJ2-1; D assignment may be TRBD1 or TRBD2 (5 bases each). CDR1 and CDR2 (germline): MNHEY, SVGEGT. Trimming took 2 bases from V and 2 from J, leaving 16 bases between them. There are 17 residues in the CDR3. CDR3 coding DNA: TGTGCCAGCAGTTACCGCCGGGACCGAAATCCCTACAATGAGCAGTTCTTC. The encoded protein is CASSYRRDRNPYNEQFF.

Here the CDR3 reads CASRSQGLARGRQFF. The CDR3 DNA sequence: TGTGCCAGCAGGTCCCAGGGACTAGCCAGAGGCCGGCAGTTCTTC. V gene TRBV6-5 combines with J gene TRBJ2-1, with 9 nucleotides matching TRBD2. Germline V CDR1 and CDR2: MNHEY, SVGAGI. The V gene end was trimmed by 6 bases and the J gene end by 12 bases; junction bases not matched to a gene: 15. The CDR3 spans 15 residues.

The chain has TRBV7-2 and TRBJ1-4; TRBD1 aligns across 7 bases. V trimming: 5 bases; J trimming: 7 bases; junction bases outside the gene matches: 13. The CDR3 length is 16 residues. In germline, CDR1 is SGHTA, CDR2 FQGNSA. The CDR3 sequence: CASSVRQGWAVEKLFF. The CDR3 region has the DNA TGTGCCAGCAGCGTAAGACAGGGCTGGGCGGTTGAAAAACTGTTTTTT.